The 18 T cell receptor beta chains presented below share a single source sample, sequenced in a study of T-cell reconstitution after alpha-beta-depleted transplantation in children. As it was prepared, the TCRbeta library received unique molecular identifiers. Using its own MiXCR run on the PCR reads, TCRdb lists one record per CDR3 protein. The sample records a few hundred thousand distinct CDR3 sequences, over 25% being singletons. Source: PBMCs, taken before TCRalphabeta/CD19-depleted stem cell transplant. Source of these receptors: a boy in the first two years of life with Wiskott-Aldrich syndrome, due to receive a stem cell transplant.

This clonotype has only a few counts. This chain joins TRBV19 and TRBJ2-3; D unclear. The V gene lost 3 bases and the J gene lost 1 base, with 5 bases spanning the gap. CDR1 LNHDA and CDR2 SQIVND come from the germline V gene (reference sequence). CDR3 size: 13 residues. The CDR3 DNA sequence: TGTGCCAGTAGTATCTGGGGCACAGATACGCAGTATTTT. This codes for CASSIWGTDTQYF.

The genes are TRBV27 and TRBJ2-1, with a tentative D call TRBD2 (6 bases). The germline V gene encodes CDR1 MNHEY and CDR2 SMNVEV (reference sequence). Trimming stripped 5 bases from V and 0 bases from J, with 11 bases between. The CDR3 contains 15 residues. The CDR3 DNA follows: TGTGCCAGCAGTACGGGACTGTACTCCTACAATGAGCAGTTCTTC. Translating gives CASSTGLYSYNEQFF.

In nucleotides, the CDR3 is TGCGCCAGCAGCTTGGGGGAAGGGCCTTACTACGAGCAGTACTTC. Translating gives CASSLGEGPYYEQYF. This chain connects TRBV5-1 to TRBJ2-7, with D unclear. V was shortened by 0 bases and J by 3 bases, with 13 bases between the two germline ends. Germline V CDR1 and CDR2: SGHRS, YFSETQ. This CDR3 contains 15 residues.

This clonotype occurred a few times. This chain links TRBV20-1 with TRBJ1-4; TRBD1 aligns across 7 bases. The J segment lost 7 bases and the V segment lost 3 bases, leaving 8 bases of the junction unmatched. The CDR3 has 14 residues. Germline V gene sequence: CDR1 DFQATT, CDR2 SNEGSKA (reference sequence). The CDR3 here is CSASGPDRTEKLFF. The CDR3 DNA follows: TGCAGTGCTAGTGGTCCGGACAGGACTGAAAAACTGTTTTTT.

The rearrangement joins TRBV5-1 to TRBJ2-2; 8 nucleotides match TRBD2. The length of the CDR3 is 16 residues. V trimming: 4 bases; J trimming: 7 bases; junction bases outside the gene matches: 12. CDR1 and CDR2 from the germline V gene are SGHRS and YFSETQ. CDR3 sequence (DNA): TGCGCCAGCAGCACATTGGAAGCGGGAGAAGTCGGGGAGCTGTTTTTT. This gives the protein CASSTLEAGEVGELFF.

This clonotype was found a few times. The chain carries TRBV5-1 and TRBJ2-7, with D maybe TRBD2 (5 bases). The germline V and J ends were trimmed by 4 bases and 4 bases, with 18 bases remaining between them. The germline V gene encodes CDR1 SGHRS and CDR2 YFSETQ. This CDR3 comprises 15 residues. Written as DNA, the CDR3 is TGCGCCAGCAGCCGAGGGCAGTCTCCCGCATACGAGCAGTACTTC. Translation gives CASSRGQSPAYEQYF.

The genes are TRBV20-1 and TRBJ2-5; D call uncertain. The CDR3 covers 13 residues. V was shortened by 1 base and J by 4 bases, with 10 bases between the two germline ends. Germline values: CDR1 DFQATT, CDR2 SNEGSKA (reference sequence). CDR3 in amino acids: CSARGKYGETQYF. The CDR3 DNA follows: TGCAGTGCTAGAGGGAAATACGGAGAGACCCAGTACTTC.

In this sample, this clonotype turned up a few times. The chain combines TRBV20-1 with TRBJ1-5; D not certain. Trimming pared 1 base from V and 6 bases from J, leaving 16 bases between. CDR1 and CDR2 from the germline V gene are DFQATT and SNEGSKA (reference sequence). CDR3 size: 15 residues. Here the CDR3 reads CSARVVGQAGQPQHF. For the CDR3, the DNA is TGCAGTGCTAGAGTAGTGGGCCAGGCGGGTCAGCCCCAGCATTTT.

The CDR3 DNA sequence: TGTGCCACCAGCGGTCGACAGGGGCCAAATGAGCAGTTCTTC. It specifies CATSGRQGPNEQFF. The rearrangement links TRBV15 to TRBJ2-1; 8 bases are shared with TRBD1. Germline CDR1 is LNHNV and CDR2 is YYDKDF (reference sequence). Trimming cost V 5 bases and J 7 bases; bases outside gene matches: 7. This CDR3 is built from 14 residues.

This chain links TRBV4-1 with TRBJ1-3; D call uncertain. Germline loops: CDR1 MGHRA, CDR2 YSYEKL. There are 13 residues in the CDR3. Deletions cut 1 base from V and 6 bases from J, with 7 bases between. CDR3 protein: CASSQGPLNTIYF. CDR3 DNA: TGCGCCAGCAGCCAAGGGCCGCTAAACACCATATATTTT.

The chain's CDR3 is CASSFPTGARVYEQFF. As DNA, the CDR3 is TGTGCCAGCAGTTTTCCGACAGGGGCCCGTGTGTATGAGCAGTTCTTC. The rearrangement uses TRBV12-3 or TRBV12-4 and TRBJ2-1, with 8 positions matching TRBD1. CDR3 length: 16 amino acids. V gave up 3 bases and J gave up 8 bases; unmatched junction bases: 12.

This clonotype occurred a few times. In DNA form, the CDR3 reads TGCGCCAGCAGCTTGGGACTAGCGGGAGGTCGCAACGAGCAGTACTTC. As protein: CASSLGLAGGRNEQYF. The V and J genes are TRBV5-1 and TRBJ2-7; 13 bases match TRBD2. The CDR3 is 16 residues long. Germline-derived CDR1 and CDR2 are SGHRS and YFSETQ. V was pared by 0 bases and J by 5 bases, with 5 bases of the junction left unmatched.

In its sample, this clonotype was seen a few times. This chain joins TRBV7-9 and TRBJ2-7, with 7 nucleotides matching TRBD1. The CDR3 length is 12 residues. With 5 bases clipped from V and 6 bases from J, the junction kept 4 bases outside the gene matches. Germline V gene sequence: CDR1 SEHNR, CDR2 FQNEAQ (reference sequence). The DNA for the CDR3 is TGTGCCAGCAGCCTGACAGGGATCGAGCAGTACTTC. Its protein is CASSLTGIEQYF.

The CDR3 coding sequence is TGTGCTAGTGCCCTGAGGGGGACCGGGGAGCTGTTTTTT. It codes for CASALRGTGELFF. The chain has TRBV12-5 and TRBJ2-2; D might be TRBD1 (6 bases). Per the germline V gene, CDR1 is LGHNT and CDR2 is FRNRAP. This CDR3 comprises 13 residues. The ends were cut back, 7 bases at V and 5 bases at J, with 11 bases in the middle. The complete variable domain, with remaining parts taken from reference TRBV12-5 and TRBJ2-2, reads DARVTQTPRHKVTEMGQEVTMRCQPILGHNTVFWYRQTMMQGLELLAYFRNRAPLDDSGMPKDRFSAEMPDATLATLKIQPSEPRDSAVYFCASALRGTGELFFGEGSRLTVL.

This rearrangement joins TRBV20-1 to TRBJ1-6, with D tentatively TRBD1 (5 bases). The CDR3 length is 13 residues. V shed 2 bases and J shed 10 bases, with 12 bases lying between them. The germline V gene has CDR1 DFQATT and CDR2 SNEGSKA (reference sequence). As DNA, the CDR3 is TGCAGTGCTAGACCACCAGGGCGCTCACCCCTCCACTTT. Protein sequence: CSARPPGRSPLHF.

This clonotype was seen many times. The V and J genes are TRBV4-2 and TRBJ2-1, with 9 bases fitting TRBD2. This CDR3 is 15 amino acids long. V shed 7 bases, J shed 4 bases, and the junction held 8 bases outside the gene matches. The germline V gene has CDR1 LGHNA and CDR2 YNFKEQ. CDR3 DNA: TGTGCCAGCACCTCCATAGCGGGAGAATACAATGAGCAGTTCTTC. Translating it yields CASTSIAGEYNEQFF.

V usage is TRBV20-1 and J usage is TRBJ2-4; D remains ambiguous. Germline assignment: CDR1 DFQATT and CDR2 SNEGSKA (reference sequence). V lost 0 bases and J lost 0, with 15 bases in between. This CDR3 has 17 amino acids. Written as DNA, the CDR3 is TGCAGTGCTAGAGATGGGCAAGGCTTCATAGCCAAAAACATTCAGTACTTC. Translating it yields CSARDGQGFIAKNIQYF.

The chain recombines TRBV5-1 with TRBJ2-1, with TRBD2 identical over 7 bases. Germline V lookup: CDR1 SGHRS, CDR2 YFSETQ. J was trimmed by 3 bases and V by 5 bases; bases with no gene match: 5. CDR3 length: 14 amino acids. CDR3 sequence: CASSGASGYNEQFF. The CDR3 DNA sequence: TGCGCCAGCAGTGGGGCTAGCGGCTACAATGAGCAGTTCTTC.